The 14 T cell receptor beta chains reported below all come from one sample, sequenced in a study of cytomegalovirus exposure and HLA in healthy donors. Primers: 60 Vbeta forward and 13 Jbeta reverse. Repertoires were generated with immunoSEQ multiplex PCR, while TCRdb's copy carries only in-frame clones and drops some. Of around 200,000 clones listed, approximately 81% are singletons. The material sequenced was PBMCs. Receptors were obtained from a man aged 50 or older in good health and CMV-seronegative.

V and J are TRBV9 and TRBJ2-2; 10 bases match TRBD1. The CDR3 consists of 16 residues. Looked up from germline, CDR1 is SGDLS and CDR2 is YYNGEE. Trimming removed 1 base from V and 7 bases from J; junction bases left unmatched: 7. DNA of the CDR3: TGTGCCAGCAGCGTAATGACAGGGGGCAGGATCGGGGAGCTGTTTTTT. The encoded protein is CASSVMTGGRIGELFF.

The rearrangement links TRBV18 to TRBJ2-1; 12 nucleotides line up with TRBD2. V lost 1 base to trimming and J lost 7 bases; unmatched junction nucleotides: 5. The CDR3 totals 16 residues. Germline lookup yields CDR1 KGHSH and CDR2 LQKENI. CDR3 in amino acids: CASSPQELAGGNEQFF. The CDR3, as DNA: TGTGCCAGCTCACCACAAGAACTAGCGGGGGGTAATGAGCAGTTCTTC.

The rearrangement links TRBV7-2 to TRBJ2-7, with D perhaps matching TRBD2 (6 bases). Germline V gives CDR1 SGHTA, CDR2 FQGNSA. The CDR3 consists of 15 residues. Trimming shortened V by 2 bases and J by 2 bases, and 13 bases separated the two germline ends. The CDR3 loop reads CASSLWEDGTYEQYF. CDR3 DNA: TGTGCCAGCAGCTTATGGGAGGACGGTACCTACGAGCAGTACTTC.

The V and J genes are TRBV7-2 and TRBJ1-4; TRBD1 matches 7 bases. CDR3 size: 13 residues. V lost 3 bases and J lost 7; bases outside the gene matches: 2. Germline CDR1 is SGHTA and CDR2 is FQGNSA. The CDR3 region is CASSFRDSEKLFF. As DNA, the CDR3 is TGTGCCAGCAGCTTCCGGGACAGTGAAAAACTGTTTTTT.

This chain links TRBV9 with TRBJ2-5; 10 nucleotides agree with TRBD2. Germline V lookup: CDR1 SGDLS, CDR2 YYNGEE. The CDR3 contains 16 residues. V lost 4 bases and J lost 5; bases outside the gene matches: 11. The CDR3 loop is CASSPTSGAARETQYF. CDR3 in DNA: TGTGCCAGCAGCCCTACTAGCGGGGCTGCCAGGGAGACCCAGTACTTC.

The gene calls are TRBV6-1 and TRBJ1-1; D is undetermined. Trimming took 3 bases from V and 1 from J, leaving 6 bases between them. CDR3 length: 13 amino acids. CDR1 MNHNS and CDR2 SASEGT come from the germline V gene. The CDR3 DNA follows: TGTGCCAGCAGTGATTATAGGAACACTGAAGCTTTCTTT. It yields the protein CASSDYRNTEAFF.

The J gene is TRBJ1-2, the V gene TRBV2; 7 nucleotides line up with TRBD1. This CDR3 has 13 amino acids. The junction had 9 bases not matched to a gene; V was cut back by 7 bases and J by 7 bases. Germline loops: CDR1 SNHLY, CDR2 FYNNEI. CDR3 amino acids: CASTETGQGGYTF. The CDR3 DNA reads as TGTGCCAGCACCGAGACAGGGCAGGGTGGCTACACCTTC. The full variable domain, its missing parts supplied by reference TRBV2 and TRBJ1-2, is EPEVTQTPSHQVTQMGQEVILRCVPISNHLYFYWYRQILGQKVEFLVSFYNNEISEKSEIFDDQFSVERPDGSNFTLKIRSTKLEDSAMYFCASTETGQGGYTFGSGTRLTVV.

The chain links TRBV7-2 to TRBJ2-4; TRBD2 agrees at 8 bases. V shed 5 bases and J 0 bases; nucleotides not matched to a gene: 9. Germline values: CDR1 SGHTA, CDR2 FQGNSA. CDR3 size: 17 residues. The CDR3 DNA sequence: TGTGCCAGCAGCCTCCTCTTTAGCGGGGTAGCCAAAAACATTCAGTACTTC. Its protein is CASSLLFSGVAKNIQYF.

The chain recombines TRBV7-8 with TRBJ1-2; D gene ambiguous. Germline V gene lookup returns CDR1 SGHVS and CDR2 FQNEAQ. The CDR3 consists of 14 residues. V gave up 5 bases and J gave up 4 bases, with 14 bases separating them. The DNA for the CDR3 is TGTGCCAGCAGCCCTTACGCCACTTCCTATGGCTACACCTTC. Its translation is CASSPYATSYGYTF.

J is TRBJ2-2 and V is TRBV29-1; D gene ambiguous. This CDR3 is built from 13 residues. Germline V CDR1 and CDR2: SQVTM, ANQGSEA. V lost 6 bases to trimming and J lost 0 bases, with 8 bases between them. DNA of the CDR3: TGCAGCGTACACCATCCGAACACCGGGGAGCTGTTTTTT. As protein: CSVHHPNTGELFF.

In regard to this clone: Germline and junction disagree at one end, which may indicate a read error. The V call is TRBV7-9, the J call TRBJ2-4; 7 bases map to TRBD2. The CDR3 length is 15 residues. Germline lookup yields CDR1 SEHNR and CDR2 FQNEAQ (reference sequence). The CDR3 spells CSSSQQEAGKNIQYF. In nucleotides, the CDR3 is TGTTCCAGCAGCCAGCAGGAAGCGGGGAAAAACATTCAGTACTTC.

This chain uses TRBV30 with TRBJ1-3; unclear D gene. V lost 8 bases and J lost 3, with 14 bases in between. CDR3 length: 13 amino acids. Germline V gene lookup returns CDR1 GTSNPN and CDR2 SVGIG (reference sequence). CDR3 in amino acids: CAGTRGGGNTIYF. CDR3 DNA sequence: TGTGCCGGAACCCGGGGTGGTGGAAACACCATATATTTT.

This clone appeared a single time. The rearrangement links TRBV5-1 to TRBJ2-1, with 14 bases identical to TRBD2. Germline-derived CDR1 and CDR2 are SGHRS and YFSETQ. There are 14 residues in the CDR3. J lost 13 bases, V lost 2 bases, and 5 bases had no gene match. CDR3 sequence reads: CASSFGTSGGHQFF. The CDR3 DNA reads TGCGCCAGCAGCTTTGGGACTAGCGGGGGCCACCAGTTCTTC. Looking up the rest from reference TRBV5-1 and TRBJ2-1 gives the full variable domain: KAGVTQTPRYLIKTRGQQVTLSCSPISGHRSVSWYQQTPGQGLQFLFEYFSETQRNKGNFPGRFSGRQFSNSRSEMNVSTLELGDSALYLCASSFGTSGGHQFFGPGTRLTVL.

The rearrangement joins TRBV9 to TRBJ2-3; D possibly corresponds to TRBD2 (5 bases). The CDR3 covers 15 residues. Germline CDR1 and CDR2: SGDLS and YYNGEE. Between the trimmed V and J ends, which lost 6 bases and 2 bases, there was a span of 16 bases. The CDR3 loop is CASTDRGYYTDTQYF. DNA of the CDR3: TGTGCCAGCACCGACCGGGGATATTACACAGATACGCAGTATTTT.